This TCR beta chain was captured in a study of patients and donors after allogeneic stem cell transplantation. One entry per CDR3 protein, called by TCRdb with MiXCR from the RT-PCR reads. The repertoire holds about a million distinct CDR3 sequences, with approximately 19% as singletons. Germline V gives CDR1 SEHNR, CDR2 FQNEAQ (reference sequence). The CDR3 consists of 16 residues. V lost 5 bases, J lost 3 bases, and 20 bases lay in between. The sequencing sample was made of blood, either unsorted or a sorted T cell fraction (not recorded which). V is TRBV7-9 and J is TRBJ2-7; D is perhaps TRBD2 (6 bases). This sequence was found in a human donor who was either an allogeneic HSCT recipient or a stem cell or donor lymphocyte infusion donor (not recorded which). It is not recorded whose cells these are; they may come from a transplant donor. The CDR3 DNA sequence: TGTGCCAGCAGCCCGCCGGTGGGAGGAATATACTACGAGCAGTACTTC. Translated, it gives CASSPPVGGIYYEQYF.